This TCR beta chain derives from a study of PD-1 blockade in classical Hodgkin lymphoma. Study-wide findings and caveats: Newly diagnosed patients were said to have less baseline TCR diversity than healthy donors did. Causes of the repertoire differences remain undefined, possibly disease activity or prior therapy.

For this clone: The antigen is unknown.

The time point was: newly diagnosed, previously untreated cHL patient sample. Thawed PBMCs yielded CD4+ T cells through magnetic negative selection. Comparison used PBMCs from newly diagnosed, untreated classical Hodgkin lymphoma. The length of the CDR3 is 14 residues. V shed 6 bases and J shed 2 bases, with 14 bases lying between them. Germline V gene sequence: CDR1 MNHEY, CDR2 SVGAGI. The protocol was immunoSEQ multiplex PCR, while the TCRdb copy is restricted to in-frame clones and leaves out a portion. The sample has under 20,000 clones; about 90% are singletons. The chain uses TRBV6-5 and TRBJ2-7; a weak D match, TRBD1 (6 bases). The sequencing sample was made of CD4+ T cells from blood. The TCR sequence derives from a human donor with classical Hodgkin lymphoma. The CDR3 nucleotides read TGTGCCAGCAGCCAGAACAGGGCACCCTACGAGCAGTACTTC. This codes for CASSQNRAPYEQYF.